The clone carrying this T cell receptor beta chain showed up just a few times. Its antigen is unknown. Germline V gene sequence: CDR1 MNHEY, CDR2 SMNVEV (reference sequence). CDR3 size: 12 residues. V dropped 6 bases and J dropped 5 bases, with 10 bases sitting between them. Patients were ineligible given autoimmune disease history or systemic immunosuppression. This specimen belongs to a study of OX40 agonist ivuxolimab in advanced cancers. Study at large: Those enrolled were about 82% male, with a mean age of 60 years and ages from roughly 20 to 90.

Study-level results: Several nonresponders also turned out to have low normalized T-cell clonal expansion.

Assay used: immunoSEQ multiplex PCR; TCRdb lists only in-frame clones, some missing. The data show tens of thousands of clones, with 93% seen just once and roughly 6.5% held by the top ten. The chain recombines TRBV27 with TRBJ1-1; D ambiguous. This sequence was found in an adult with an advanced solid tumor such as melanoma, head and neck, liver or kidney cancer. The sequencing here drew on CD4+ or CD8+ T cells sorted from blood, taken in a trial of the OX40 agonist ivuxolimab. The chain's CDR3 is CASRQGGTEAFF. Written as DNA, the CDR3 is TGTGCCAGCAGGCAAGGAGGAACTGAAGCTTTCTTT.